This TCR beta chain was profiled in a study of T-cell memory formation after mild COVID-19. Study-level points and caveats: Pre-infection memory harbored some responding clones, suggesting cross-reactive memory joined. The study found contracting CD4+ clones mainly in CM and EM and contracting CD8+ clones in EMRA.

The CDR3 loop spans 13 amino acids. Trimming took 1 base from V and 9 from J, leaving 13 bases between them. Germline lookup yields CDR1 DFQATT and CDR2 SNEGSKA (reference sequence). MiXCR, run by TCRdb on the 5' RACE reads, gives a single entry per CDR3 protein. Of a few hundred thousand distinct CDR3 sequences in the sample, 9.4% were seen once. Comments on this clonotype: The antigen is undetermined.

This TCR derives from a man younger than 35 who had mild COVID-19 (a few samples of this study predate the infection). Cell type and time point are not known. The J gene is TRBJ2-1, the V gene TRBV20-1; D may be TRBD1 (6 bases). Input material: PBMCs or a T cell subset sorted from them (not recorded which). In DNA form, the CDR3 reads TGCAGTGCTAGAGTTGGGGTCAGGGGTGAGCAGTTCTTC. Translating it yields CSARVGVRGEQFF.